The subject of this entry is one TCR beta chain. Its antigen is undetermined. These data belong to a study of T cell repertoires in ileal Crohn's disease. General observations from the study: Endoscopic recurrence occurred in every patient whose clonality exceeded 26.8%.

Some clones are missing from TCRdb's copy, which holds only in-frame ones; the method was immunoSEQ multiplex PCR. The repertoire has 5,500 to 6,000 clones, roughly four fifths of them found once; the top ten carry approximately 4.3%. Germline V gene sequence: CDR1 SGDLS, CDR2 YYNGEE. The V and J ends lost 0 bases and 6 bases respectively, with 7 bases between them. This CDR3 contains 14 residues. This receptor was taken from an adult with Crohn's disease. V usage is TRBV9 and J usage is TRBJ1-6; tentative D call: TRBD1 (6 bases). Sequences were obtained from ileal tissue. CDR3 nucleotide sequence: TGTGCCAGCAGCGTAGCGGACAGTAATTCACCCCTCCACTTT. Its translation: CASSVADSNSPLHF.